This entry features one T cell receptor beta chain sequence. What it binds is not known. TCRdb's table, derived via immunoSEQ multiplex PCR, lists solely in-frame clones and lacks some. The profile shows approximately 170,000 clones, about 88% of them singletons. The sample comes from a study of cytotoxic CD8 clonotypes in ibrutinib-treated CLL. Whole-study results and caveats: The study found public clonotypes uncommon, contracting or stable on treatment.

Germline V CDR1 and CDR2: LGHNA, YSLEER. With 3 bases clipped from V and 4 bases from J, the junction kept 16 bases outside the gene matches. This CDR3 spans 20 amino acids. The specimen was PBMCs, collected at disease progression, from a patient treated with ibrutinib. This sequence originates from a human donor with chronic lymphocytic leukemia. V usage is TRBV4-3 and J usage is TRBJ2-1, with 12 bases matching TRBD2. CDR3 loop: CASSHHSPRGLAGTYNEQFF. The CDR3 DNA follows: TGCGCCAGCAGCCACCACTCCCCTCGAGGACTAGCGGGGACTTACAATGAGCAGTTCTTC.